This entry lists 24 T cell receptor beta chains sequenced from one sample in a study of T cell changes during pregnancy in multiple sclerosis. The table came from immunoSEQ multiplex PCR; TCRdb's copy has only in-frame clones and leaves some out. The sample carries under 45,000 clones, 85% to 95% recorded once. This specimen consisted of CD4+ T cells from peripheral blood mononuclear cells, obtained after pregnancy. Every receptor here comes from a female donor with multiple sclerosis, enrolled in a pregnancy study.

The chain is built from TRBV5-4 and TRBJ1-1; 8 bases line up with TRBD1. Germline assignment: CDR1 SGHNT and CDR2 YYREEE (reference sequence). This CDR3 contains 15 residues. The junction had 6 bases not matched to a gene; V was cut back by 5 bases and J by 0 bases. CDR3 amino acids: CASRNGQGLNTEAFF. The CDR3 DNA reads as TGTGCCAGCAGAAACGGACAGGGTCTGAACACTGAAGCTTTCTTT.

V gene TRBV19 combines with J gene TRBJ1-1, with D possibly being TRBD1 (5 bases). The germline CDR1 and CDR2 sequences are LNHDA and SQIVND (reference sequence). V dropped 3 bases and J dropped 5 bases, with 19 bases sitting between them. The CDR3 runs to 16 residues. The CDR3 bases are TGTGCCAGTAGTATTCGGACATCGAAGGGTATAACTGAAGCTTTCTTT. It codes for CASSIRTSKGITEAFF. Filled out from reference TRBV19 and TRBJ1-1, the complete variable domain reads DGGITQSPKYLFRKEGQNVTLSCEQNLNHDAMYWYRQDPGQGLRLIYYSQIVNDFQKGDIAEGYSVSREKKESFPLTVTSAQKNPTAFYLCASSIRTSKGITEAFFGQGTRLTVV.

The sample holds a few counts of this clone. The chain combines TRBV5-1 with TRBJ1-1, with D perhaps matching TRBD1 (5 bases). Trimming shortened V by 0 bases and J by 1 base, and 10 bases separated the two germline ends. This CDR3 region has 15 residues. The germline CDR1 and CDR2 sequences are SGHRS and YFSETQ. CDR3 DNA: TGCGCCAGCAGCTTGGACAGGTGGGAGAACACTGAAGCTTTCTTT. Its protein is CASSLDRWENTEAFF.

DNA for the CDR3: TGTGCCAGCAGTGAAGATGGCCGAGAGACCCAGTACTTC. Translation gives CASSEDGRETQYF. The genes are TRBV6-1 and TRBJ2-5; D not resolved. This CDR3 is built from 13 residues. V lost 1 base and J lost 4, with 7 bases in between. Germline V gene data show CDR1 as MNHNS and CDR2 as SASEGT.

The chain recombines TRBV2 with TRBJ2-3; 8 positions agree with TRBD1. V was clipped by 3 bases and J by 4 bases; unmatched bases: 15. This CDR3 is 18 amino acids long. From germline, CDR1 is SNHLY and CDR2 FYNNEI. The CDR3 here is CASSEAIPGQVQPDTQYF. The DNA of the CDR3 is TGTGCCAGCAGTGAGGCAATTCCGGGACAGGTTCAACCAGATACGCAGTATTTT.

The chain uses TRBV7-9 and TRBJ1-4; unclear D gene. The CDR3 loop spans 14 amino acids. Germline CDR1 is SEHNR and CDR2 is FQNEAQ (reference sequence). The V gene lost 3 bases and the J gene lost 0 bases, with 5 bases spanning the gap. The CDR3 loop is CASSFPATNEKLFF. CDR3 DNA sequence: TGTGCCAGCAGCTTTCCAGCAACTAATGAAAAACTGTTTTTT.

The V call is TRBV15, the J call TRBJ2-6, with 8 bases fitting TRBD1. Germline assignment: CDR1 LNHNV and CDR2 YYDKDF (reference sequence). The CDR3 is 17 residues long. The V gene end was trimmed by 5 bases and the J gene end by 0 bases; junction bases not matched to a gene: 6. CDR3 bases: TGTGCCACCAGCTCCGGACAGGGCGTCTCTGGGGCCAACGTCCTGACTTTC. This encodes CATSSGQGVSGANVLTF.

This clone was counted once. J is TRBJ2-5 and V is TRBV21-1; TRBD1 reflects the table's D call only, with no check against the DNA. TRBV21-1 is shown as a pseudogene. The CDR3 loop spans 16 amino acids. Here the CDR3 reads CASSRGRGLKWGTQYF. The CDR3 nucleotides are TGTGCCAGCAGTCGTGGCAGGGGGCTTAAGTGGGGGACCCAGTACTTC.

The DNA of the CDR3 is TGTGCCAGCAGTTACTCAGGGGGCAACACTGAAGCTTTCTTT. Translating gives CASSYSGGNTEAFF. This sequence joins TRBV6-5 and TRBJ1-1, with 7 nucleotides matching TRBD1. The CDR3 has 14 residues. Germline-derived CDR1 and CDR2 are MNHEY and SVGAGI. Trimming removed 0 bases from V and 2 bases from J; junction bases left unmatched: 0.

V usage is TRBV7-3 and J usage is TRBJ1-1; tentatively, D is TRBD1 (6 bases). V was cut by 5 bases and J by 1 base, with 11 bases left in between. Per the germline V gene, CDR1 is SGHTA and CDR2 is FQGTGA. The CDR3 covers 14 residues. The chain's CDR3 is CASSLQGANTEAFF. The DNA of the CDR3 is TGTGCCAGCAGCCTACAGGGCGCGAACACTGAAGCTTTCTTT. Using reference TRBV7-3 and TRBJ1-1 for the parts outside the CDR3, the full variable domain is GAGVSQTPSNKVTEKGKYVELRCDPISGHTALYWYRQSLGQGPEFLIYFQGTGAADDSGLPNDRFFAVRPEGSVSTLKIQRTERGDSAVYLCASSLQGANTEAFFGQGTRLTVV.

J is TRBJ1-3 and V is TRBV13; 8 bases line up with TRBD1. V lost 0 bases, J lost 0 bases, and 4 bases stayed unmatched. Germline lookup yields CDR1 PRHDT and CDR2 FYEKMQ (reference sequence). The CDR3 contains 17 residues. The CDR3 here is CASSLGRQGFSGNTIYF. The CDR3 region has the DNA TGTGCCAGCAGCTTAGGTAGACAGGGGTTCTCTGGAAACACCATATATTTT.

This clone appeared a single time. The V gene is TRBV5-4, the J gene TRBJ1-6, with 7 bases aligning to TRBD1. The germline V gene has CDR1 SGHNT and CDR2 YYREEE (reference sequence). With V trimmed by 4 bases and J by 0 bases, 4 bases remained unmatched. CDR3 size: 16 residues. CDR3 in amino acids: CASSGGQSSYNSPLHF. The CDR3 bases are TGTGCCAGCAGCGGGGGACAGAGCTCCTATAATTCACCCCTCCACTTT.

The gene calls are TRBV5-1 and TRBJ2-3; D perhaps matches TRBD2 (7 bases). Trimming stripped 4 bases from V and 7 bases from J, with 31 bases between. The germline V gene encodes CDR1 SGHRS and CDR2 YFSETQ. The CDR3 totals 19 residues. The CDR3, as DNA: TGCGCCAGCAGCCTTCCAGCGGGACAAGTACAGATGGACGCTTATACGCAGTATTTT. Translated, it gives CASSLPAGQVQMDAYTQYF.

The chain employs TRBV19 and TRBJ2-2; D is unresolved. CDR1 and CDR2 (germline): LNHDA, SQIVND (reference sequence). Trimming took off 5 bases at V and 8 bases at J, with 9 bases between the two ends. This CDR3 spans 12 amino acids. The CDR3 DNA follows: TGTGCCAGTAGTTCTCTAACGGGGGAGCTGTTTTTT. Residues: CASSSLTGELFF.

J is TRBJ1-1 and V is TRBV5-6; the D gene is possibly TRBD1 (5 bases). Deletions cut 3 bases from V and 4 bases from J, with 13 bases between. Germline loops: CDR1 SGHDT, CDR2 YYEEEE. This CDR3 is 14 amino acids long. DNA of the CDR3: TGTGCCAGCAGCTCACCGGGGGGGGTCACTGAAGCTTTCTTT. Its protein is CASSSPGGVTEAFF. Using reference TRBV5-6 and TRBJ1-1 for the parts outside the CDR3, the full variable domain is DAGVTQSPTHLIKTRGQQVTLRCSPKSGHDTVSWYQQALGQGPQFIFQYYEEEERQRGNFPDRFSGHQFPNYSSELNVNALLLGDSALYLCASSSPGGVTEAFFGQGTRLTVV.

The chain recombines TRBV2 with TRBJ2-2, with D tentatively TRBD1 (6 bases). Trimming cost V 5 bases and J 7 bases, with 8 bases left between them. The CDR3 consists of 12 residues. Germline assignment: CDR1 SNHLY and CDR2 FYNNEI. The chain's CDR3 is CASSTGIGELFF. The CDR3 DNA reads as TGTGCCAGCAGTACAGGGATCGGGGAGCTGTTTTTT.

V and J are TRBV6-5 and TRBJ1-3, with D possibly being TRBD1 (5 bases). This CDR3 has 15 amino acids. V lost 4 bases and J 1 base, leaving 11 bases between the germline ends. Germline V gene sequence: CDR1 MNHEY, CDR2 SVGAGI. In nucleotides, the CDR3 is TGTGCCAGCAGTTTAACGGGGACTTCTGGAAACACCATATATTTT. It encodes CASSLTGTSGNTIYF.

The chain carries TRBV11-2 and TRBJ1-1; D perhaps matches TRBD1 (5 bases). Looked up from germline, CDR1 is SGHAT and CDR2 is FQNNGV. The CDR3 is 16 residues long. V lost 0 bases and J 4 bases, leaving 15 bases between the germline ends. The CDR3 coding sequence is TGTGCCAGCAGCTTAGACGCGCGGCAGGGCGGCACTGAAGCTTTCTTT. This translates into CASSLDARQGGTEAFF.

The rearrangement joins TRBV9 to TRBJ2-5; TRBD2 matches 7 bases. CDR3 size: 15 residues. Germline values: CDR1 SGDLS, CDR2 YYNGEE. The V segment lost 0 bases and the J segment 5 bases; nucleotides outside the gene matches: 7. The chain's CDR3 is CASSVAVGGGETQYF. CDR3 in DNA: TGTGCCAGCAGCGTAGCAGTCGGGGGAGGGGAGACCCAGTACTTC.

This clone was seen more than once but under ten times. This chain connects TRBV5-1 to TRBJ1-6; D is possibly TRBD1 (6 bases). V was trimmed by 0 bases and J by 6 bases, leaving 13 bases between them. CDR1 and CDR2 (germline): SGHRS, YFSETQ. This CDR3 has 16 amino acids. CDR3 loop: CASSLEGAGANSPLHF. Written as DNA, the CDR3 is TGCGCCAGCAGCTTGGAAGGGGCAGGGGCTAATTCACCCCTCCACTTT.

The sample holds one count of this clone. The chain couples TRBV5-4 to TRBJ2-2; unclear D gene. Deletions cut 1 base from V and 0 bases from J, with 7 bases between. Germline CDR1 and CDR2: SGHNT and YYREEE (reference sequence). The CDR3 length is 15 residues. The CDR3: CASSLTSANTGELFF. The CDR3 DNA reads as TGTGCCAGCAGCTTGACAAGCGCGAACACCGGGGAGCTGTTTTTT.

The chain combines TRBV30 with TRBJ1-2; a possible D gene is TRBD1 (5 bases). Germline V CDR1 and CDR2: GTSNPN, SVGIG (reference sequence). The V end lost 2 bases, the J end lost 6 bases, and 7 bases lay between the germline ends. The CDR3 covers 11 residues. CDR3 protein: CAWSPRDGYTF. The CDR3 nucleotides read TGTGCCTGGAGTCCCAGGGATGGCTACACCTTC.

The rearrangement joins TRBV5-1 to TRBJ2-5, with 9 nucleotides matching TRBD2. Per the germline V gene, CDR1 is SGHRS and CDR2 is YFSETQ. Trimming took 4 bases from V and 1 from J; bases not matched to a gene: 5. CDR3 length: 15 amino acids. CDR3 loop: CASSPERGAQETQYF. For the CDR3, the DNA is TGCGCCAGCAGCCCGGAGCGGGGGGCCCAAGAGACCCAGTACTTC. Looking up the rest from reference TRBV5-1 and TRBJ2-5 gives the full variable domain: KAGVTQTPRYLIKTRGQQVTLSCSPISGHRSVSWYQQTPGQGLQFLFEYFSETQRNKGNFPGRFSGRQFSNSRSEMNVSTLELGDSALYLCASSPERGAQETQYFGPGTRLLVL.

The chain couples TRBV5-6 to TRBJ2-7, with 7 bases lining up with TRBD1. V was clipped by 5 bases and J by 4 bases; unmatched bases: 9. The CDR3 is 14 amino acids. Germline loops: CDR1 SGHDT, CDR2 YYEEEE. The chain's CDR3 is CASRLSGTAYEQYF. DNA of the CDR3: TGTGCCAGCAGATTGTCCGGGACAGCGTACGAGCAGTACTTC.